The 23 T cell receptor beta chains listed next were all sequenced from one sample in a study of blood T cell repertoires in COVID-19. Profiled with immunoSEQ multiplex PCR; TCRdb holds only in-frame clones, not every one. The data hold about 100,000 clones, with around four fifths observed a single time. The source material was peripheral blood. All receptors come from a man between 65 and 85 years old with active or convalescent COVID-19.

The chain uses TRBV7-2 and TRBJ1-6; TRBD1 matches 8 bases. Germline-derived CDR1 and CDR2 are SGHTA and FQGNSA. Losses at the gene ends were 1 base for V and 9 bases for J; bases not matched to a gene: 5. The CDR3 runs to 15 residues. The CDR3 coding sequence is TGTGCCAGCAGCTTAGGTTACAGGGGGGTTTCACCCCTCCACTTT. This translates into CASSLGYRGVSPLHF.

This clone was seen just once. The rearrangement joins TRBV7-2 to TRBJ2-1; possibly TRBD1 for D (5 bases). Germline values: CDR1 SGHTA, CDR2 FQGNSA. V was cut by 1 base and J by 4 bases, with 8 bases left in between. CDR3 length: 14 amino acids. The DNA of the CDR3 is TGTGCCAGCAGCTTAGAAAAGGGGTACAATGAGCAGTTCTTC. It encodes CASSLEKGYNEQFF.

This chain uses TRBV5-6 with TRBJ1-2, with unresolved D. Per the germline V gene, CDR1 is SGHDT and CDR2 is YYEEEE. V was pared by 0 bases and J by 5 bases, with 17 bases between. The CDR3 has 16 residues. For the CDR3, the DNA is TGTGCCAGCAGCTTGGGGCCGGACGGGGTACGGTATGGCTACACCTTC. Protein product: CASSLGPDGVRYGYTF.

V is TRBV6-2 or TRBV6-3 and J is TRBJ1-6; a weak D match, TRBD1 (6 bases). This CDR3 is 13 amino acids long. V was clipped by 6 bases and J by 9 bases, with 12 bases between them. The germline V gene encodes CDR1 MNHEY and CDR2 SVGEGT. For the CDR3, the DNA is TGTGCCAGCAGCACGACAGGTGGTTCACCCCTCCACTTT. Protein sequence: CASSTTGGSPLHF.

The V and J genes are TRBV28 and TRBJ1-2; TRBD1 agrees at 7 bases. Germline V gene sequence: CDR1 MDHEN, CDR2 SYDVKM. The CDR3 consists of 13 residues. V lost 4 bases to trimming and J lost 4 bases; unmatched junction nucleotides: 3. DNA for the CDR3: TGTGCCAGCAGTTGGGACAGACCCTATGGCTACACCTTC. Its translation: CASSWDRPYGYTF.

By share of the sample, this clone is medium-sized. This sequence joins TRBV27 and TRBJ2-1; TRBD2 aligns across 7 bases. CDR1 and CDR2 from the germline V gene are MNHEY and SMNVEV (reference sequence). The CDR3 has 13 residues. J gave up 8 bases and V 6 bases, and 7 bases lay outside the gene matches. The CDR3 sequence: CASSPTSEDEQFF. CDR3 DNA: TGTGCCAGCAGCCCTACTAGCGAGGATGAGCAGTTCTTC.

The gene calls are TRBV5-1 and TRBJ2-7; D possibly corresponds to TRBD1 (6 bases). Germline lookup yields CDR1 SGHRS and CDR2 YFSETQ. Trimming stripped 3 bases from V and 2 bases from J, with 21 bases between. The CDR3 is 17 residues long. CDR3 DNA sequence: TGCGCCAGCAGCTCAACCCACCGTACAGGGAGCCCCTACGAGCAGTACTTC. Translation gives CASSSTHRTGSPYEQYF.

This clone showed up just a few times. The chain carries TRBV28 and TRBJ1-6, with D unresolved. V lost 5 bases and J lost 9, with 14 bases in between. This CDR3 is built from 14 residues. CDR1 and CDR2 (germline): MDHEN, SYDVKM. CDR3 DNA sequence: TGTGCCAGCAGTCCCCCGGCGCGGGGTTCACCCCTCCACTTT. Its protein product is CASSPPARGSPLHF.

CDR3 in amino acids: CASRLRSSLNNQPQHF. The CDR3 DNA reads TGTGCAAGTCGCTTACGGTCTTCTCTTAACAATCAGCCCCAGCATTTT. The genes are TRBV12-2 and TRBJ1-5. TRBV12-2 is classified as a pseudogene. The CDR3 length is 16 residues.

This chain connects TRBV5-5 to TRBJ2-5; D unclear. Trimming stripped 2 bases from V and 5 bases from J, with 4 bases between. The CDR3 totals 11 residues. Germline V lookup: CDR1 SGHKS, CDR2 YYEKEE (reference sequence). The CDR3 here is CASSLLETQYF. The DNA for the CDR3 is TGTGCCAGCAGCTTACTCGAGACCCAGTACTTC.

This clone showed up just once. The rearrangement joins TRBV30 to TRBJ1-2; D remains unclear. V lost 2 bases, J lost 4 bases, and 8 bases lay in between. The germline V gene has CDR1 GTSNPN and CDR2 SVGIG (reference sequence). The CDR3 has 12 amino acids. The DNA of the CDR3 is TGTGCCTGGAGTTCCGGCGGCTATGGCTACACCTTC. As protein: CAWSSGGYGYTF.

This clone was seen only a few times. CDR3 bases: TGTGCCAGCAGCTTGGGGACAGGGACTCAGCCCCAGCATTTT. Protein: CASSLGTGTQPQHF. V is TRBV5-6 and J is TRBJ1-5, with 8 nucleotides matching TRBD1. Germline V gene sequence: CDR1 SGHDT, CDR2 YYEEEE. The V segment lost 0 bases and the J segment 6 bases; nucleotides outside the gene matches: 2. The CDR3 runs 14 residues.

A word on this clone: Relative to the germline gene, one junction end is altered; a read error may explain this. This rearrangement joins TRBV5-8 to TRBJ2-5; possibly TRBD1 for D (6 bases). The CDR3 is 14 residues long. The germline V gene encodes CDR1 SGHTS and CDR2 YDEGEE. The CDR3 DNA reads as TGTGCCAGCAGCTCCGGACAGCCCCAAGAGACCCGGTACTTC. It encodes CASSSGQPQETRYF.

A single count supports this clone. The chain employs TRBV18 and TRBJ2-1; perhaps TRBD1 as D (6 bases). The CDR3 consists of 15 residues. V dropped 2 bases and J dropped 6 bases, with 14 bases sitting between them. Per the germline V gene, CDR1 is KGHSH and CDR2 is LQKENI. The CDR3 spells CASSPIASRGNEQFF. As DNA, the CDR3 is TGTGCCAGCTCACCAATAGCTAGCAGGGGCAATGAGCAGTTCTTC.

The DNA of the CDR3 is TGCGCCAGCAGCAGGGGACAGAATAATTCACCCCTCCACTTT. Amino acids: CASSRGQNNSPLHF. The chain combines TRBV5-1 with TRBJ1-6; 7 nucleotides match TRBD1. The germline CDR1 and CDR2 sequences are SGHRS and YFSETQ. The CDR3 has 14 residues. The junction had 3 bases not matched to a gene; V was cut back by 4 bases and J by 5 bases.

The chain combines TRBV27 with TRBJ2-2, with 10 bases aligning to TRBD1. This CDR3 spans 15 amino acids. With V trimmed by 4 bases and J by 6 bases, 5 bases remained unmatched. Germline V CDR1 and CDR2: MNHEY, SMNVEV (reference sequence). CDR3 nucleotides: TGTGCCAGCAGTTCCCGACAGGGGGCTTCCGGGGAGCTGTTTTTT. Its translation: CASSSRQGASGELFF.

CDR3 loop: CASGSDTVYEQYF. CDR3 sequence (DNA): TGTGCCAGCGGCTCGGACACCGTTTACGAGCAGTACTTC. This sequence joins TRBV6-5 and TRBJ2-7, with D possibly TRBD1 on 5 matching bases. CDR1 and CDR2 (germline): MNHEY, SVGAGI. The CDR3 spans 13 residues. V lost 8 bases and J lost 4, with 15 bases in between.

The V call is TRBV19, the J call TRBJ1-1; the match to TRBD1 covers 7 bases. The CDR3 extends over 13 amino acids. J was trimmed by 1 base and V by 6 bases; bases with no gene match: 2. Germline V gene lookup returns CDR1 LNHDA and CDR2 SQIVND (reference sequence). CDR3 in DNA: TGTGCCAGTAGCCGGGACAGGAACACTGAAGCTTTCTTT. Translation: CASSRDRNTEAFF.

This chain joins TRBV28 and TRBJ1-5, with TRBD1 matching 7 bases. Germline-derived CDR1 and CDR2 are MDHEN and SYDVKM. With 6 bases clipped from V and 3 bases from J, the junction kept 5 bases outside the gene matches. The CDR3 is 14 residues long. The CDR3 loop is CASSQTGNNQPQHF. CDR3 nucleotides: TGTGCCAGCAGCCAGACAGGGAACAATCAGCCCCAGCATTTT.

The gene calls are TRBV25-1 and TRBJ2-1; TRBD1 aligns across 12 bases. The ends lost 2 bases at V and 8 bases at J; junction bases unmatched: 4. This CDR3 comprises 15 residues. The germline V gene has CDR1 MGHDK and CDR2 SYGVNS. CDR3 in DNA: TGTGCCAGCAGTGAAACCGGGACAGGGGGCGATGAGCAGTTCTTC. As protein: CASSETGTGGDEQFF.

CDR3 nucleotide sequence: TGTGCCAGCTACAGGGATACGCAGTATTTT. It codes for CASYRDTQYF. This chain connects TRBV25-1 to TRBJ2-3; possibly TRBD1 for D (5 bases). The germline V gene has CDR1 MGHDK and CDR2 SYGVNS. This CDR3 comprises 10 residues. Trimming shortened V by 8 bases and J by 6 bases, and 6 bases separated the two germline ends. Full variable domain (missing parts from reference TRBV25-1 and TRBJ2-3): EADIYQTPRYLVIGTGKKITLECSQTMGHDKMYWYQQDPGMELHLIHYSYGVNSTEKGDLSSESTVSRIRTEHFPLTLESARPSHTSQYLCASYRDTQYFGPGTRLTVL.

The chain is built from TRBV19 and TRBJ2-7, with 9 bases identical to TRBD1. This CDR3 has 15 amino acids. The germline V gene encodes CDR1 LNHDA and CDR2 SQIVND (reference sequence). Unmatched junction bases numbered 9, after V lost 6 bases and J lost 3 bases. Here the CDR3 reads CASSPSGTGNYEQYF. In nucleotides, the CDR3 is TGTGCCAGTAGCCCCTCCGGGACAGGGAACTACGAGCAGTACTTC.

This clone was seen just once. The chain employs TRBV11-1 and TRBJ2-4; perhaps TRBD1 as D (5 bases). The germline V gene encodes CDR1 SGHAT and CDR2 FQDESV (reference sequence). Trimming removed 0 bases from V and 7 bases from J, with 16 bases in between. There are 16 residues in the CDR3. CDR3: CASSLAPGPRTNIQYF. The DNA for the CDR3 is TGTGCCAGCAGCTTAGCGCCAGGGCCACGGACGAACATTCAGTACTTC.